Below are 8 T cell receptor beta chains sequenced from a single sample in a study of OX40 agonist ivuxolimab in advanced cancers. TCRdb's copy holds only in-frame clones and misses some; the assay was immunoSEQ multiplex PCR. Of about 58,000 clones listed, around 83% were seen once; the top ten hold around 0.91%. The specimen comprised CD4+ or CD8+ T cells sorted from blood, sampled in a trial of the OX40 agonist ivuxolimab. The source of these receptors is an adult with an advanced solid tumor such as melanoma, head and neck, liver or kidney cancer.

V and J are TRBV27 and TRBJ1-5, with no clear D. The CDR3 covers 16 residues. The V gene's germline CDR1 is MNHEY and CDR2 SMNVEV (reference sequence). The V end lost 2 bases, the J end lost 1 base, and 12 bases lay between the germline ends. The CDR3 nucleotides read TGTGCCAGCAGTTTACGCGGCGGGCACAGCAATCAGCCCCAGCATTTT. Its translation: CASSLRGGHSNQPQHF.

This chain uses TRBV29-1 with TRBJ2-3; D could derive from TRBD1 or TRBD2 (6 bases each). V shed 4 bases and J shed 0 bases, with 26 bases lying between them. The CDR3 consists of 19 residues. Germline CDR1 reads SQVTM; CDR2 reads ANQGSEA. The CDR3 sequence is CSVGGAGGGPTVSTDTQYF. CDR3 bases: TGCAGCGTTGGGGGGGCCGGTGGCGGACCAACCGTAAGCACAGATACGCAGTATTTT.

The chain combines TRBV18 with TRBJ2-3, with D possibly being TRBD2 (5 bases). Trimming shortened V by 6 bases and J by 4 bases, and 14 bases separated the two germline ends. The CDR3 has 14 residues. Per germline, CDR1 KGHSH and CDR2 LQKENI. The CDR3 is CASSPNGGPDTQYF. CDR3 in DNA: TGTGCCAGCTCCCCTAACGGCGGGCCAGATACGCAGTATTTT.

The CDR3 sequence is CASSPRPDRGLYEQYF. Written as DNA, the CDR3 is TGTGCCAGCTCACCGCGACCGGACAGGGGGCTGTACGAGCAGTACTTC. The rearrangement joins TRBV18 to TRBJ2-7; 11 nucleotides line up with TRBD1. V lost 3 bases and J lost 4; bases outside the gene matches: 8. The CDR3 contains 16 residues. The germline gives CDR1 KGHSH, CDR2 LQKENI.

The chain couples TRBV19 to TRBJ2-4; 7 bases align to TRBD1. V shed 4 bases and J 8 bases; nucleotides not matched to a gene: 11. Germline lookup yields CDR1 LNHDA and CDR2 SQIVND (reference sequence). This CDR3 has 15 amino acids. CDR3 loop: CASSKGGAGGYIQYF. The DNA of the CDR3 is TGTGCCAGTAGTAAAGGGGGCGCCGGCGGATACATTCAGTACTTC.

The V and J genes are TRBV18 and TRBJ2-7; weak D call: TRBD1 (5 bases). The CDR3 totals 15 residues. V lost 7 bases and J lost 0, with 16 bases in between. Germline V gene sequence: CDR1 KGHSH, CDR2 LQKENI. CDR3 sequence (DNA): TGTGCCAGCTTACGAGAAGGGGCCAGCTCCTACGAGCAGTACTTC. It encodes CASLREGASSYEQYF.

Written as DNA, the CDR3 is TGTGCCAGCAGTGCCCTGGGGGGCTATGGCTACACCTTC. It yields the protein CASSALGGYGYTF. V gene TRBV6-1 combines with J gene TRBJ1-2; D is perhaps TRBD1 (5 bases). CDR1 is MNHNS and CDR2 is SASEGT in the germline V gene. The CDR3 contains 13 residues. V dropped 4 bases and J dropped 4 bases, with 10 bases sitting between them.

The chain joins TRBV11-2 to TRBJ1-2; perhaps TRBD1 as D (6 bases). The germline CDR1 and CDR2 sequences are SGHAT and FQNNGV. Trimming pared 3 bases from V and 8 bases from J, leaving 25 bases between. The CDR3 runs 17 residues. CDR3 amino acids: CASSFVGTGQVLRGYTF. The CDR3 nucleotides are TGTGCCAGCAGCTTCGTCGGAACAGGGCAAGTGTTGAGGGGCTACACCTTC.